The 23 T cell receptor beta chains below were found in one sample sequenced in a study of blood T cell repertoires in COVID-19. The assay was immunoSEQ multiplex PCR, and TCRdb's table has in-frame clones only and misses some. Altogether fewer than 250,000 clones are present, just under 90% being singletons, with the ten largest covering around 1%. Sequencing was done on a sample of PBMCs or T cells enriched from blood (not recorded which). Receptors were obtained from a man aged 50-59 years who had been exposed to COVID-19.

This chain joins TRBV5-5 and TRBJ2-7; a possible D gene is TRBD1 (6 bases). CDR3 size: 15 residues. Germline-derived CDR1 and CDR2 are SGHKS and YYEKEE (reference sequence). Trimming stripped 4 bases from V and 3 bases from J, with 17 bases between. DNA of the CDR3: TGTGCCAGCAGCCCCCGCCCGATGGACAGCTACGAGCAGTACGTC. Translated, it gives CASSPRPMDSYEQYV.

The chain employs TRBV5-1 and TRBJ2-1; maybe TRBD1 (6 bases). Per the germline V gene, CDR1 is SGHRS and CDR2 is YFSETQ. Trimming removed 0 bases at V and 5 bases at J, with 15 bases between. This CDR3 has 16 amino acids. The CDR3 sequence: CASSLAPRGQDNEQFF. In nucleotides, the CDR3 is TGCGCCAGCAGCTTGGCCCCCAGGGGCCAAGACAATGAGCAGTTCTTC.

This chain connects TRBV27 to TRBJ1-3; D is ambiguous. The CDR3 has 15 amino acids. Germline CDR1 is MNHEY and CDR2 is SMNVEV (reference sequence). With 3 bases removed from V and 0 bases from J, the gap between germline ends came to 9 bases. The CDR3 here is CASSFNSFSGNTIYF. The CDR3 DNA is TGTGCCAGCAGTTTCAACTCGTTCTCTGGAAACACCATATATTTT.

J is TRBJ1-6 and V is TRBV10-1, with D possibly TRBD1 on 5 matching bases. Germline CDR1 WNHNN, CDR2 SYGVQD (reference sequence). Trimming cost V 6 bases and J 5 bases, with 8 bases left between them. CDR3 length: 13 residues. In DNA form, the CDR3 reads TGCGCCAGCAGCGGCAGGGATAATTCACCCCTCCACTTT. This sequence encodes CASSGRDNSPLHF.

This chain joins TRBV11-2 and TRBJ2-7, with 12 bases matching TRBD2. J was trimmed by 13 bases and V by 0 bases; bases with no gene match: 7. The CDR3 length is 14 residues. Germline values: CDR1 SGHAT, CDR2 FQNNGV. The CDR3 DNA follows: TGTGCCAGCAGCTTAGAGCGACTAGCGGGAGAATTTTACGTC. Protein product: CASSLERLAGEFYV.

CDR3 nucleotides: TGTGCCAGCAGTTTAGGGACAGCCCTGATCAATCAGCCCCAGCATTTT. It codes for CASSLGTALINQPQHF. The chain joins TRBV28 to TRBJ1-5; 7 bases align to TRBD1. The CDR3 runs to 16 residues. V lost 2 bases to trimming and J lost 3 bases; unmatched junction nucleotides: 7. Germline-derived CDR1 and CDR2 are MDHEN and SYDVKM.

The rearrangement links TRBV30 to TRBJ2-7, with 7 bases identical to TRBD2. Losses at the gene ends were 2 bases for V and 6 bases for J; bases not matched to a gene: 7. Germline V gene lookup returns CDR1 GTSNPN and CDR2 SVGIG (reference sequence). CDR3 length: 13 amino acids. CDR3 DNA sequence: TGTGCCTGGAGTTCCGGGGGAGGGGCCGAGCAGTACGTC. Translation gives CAWSSGGGAEQYV.

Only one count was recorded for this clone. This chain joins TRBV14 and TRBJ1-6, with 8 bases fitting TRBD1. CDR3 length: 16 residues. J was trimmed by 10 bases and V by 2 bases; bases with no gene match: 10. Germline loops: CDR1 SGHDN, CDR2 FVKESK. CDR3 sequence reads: CASSQKGQGAQSPLHF. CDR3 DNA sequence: TGTGCCAGCAGCCAAAAGGGGCAGGGGGCTCAATCACCCCTCCACTTT.

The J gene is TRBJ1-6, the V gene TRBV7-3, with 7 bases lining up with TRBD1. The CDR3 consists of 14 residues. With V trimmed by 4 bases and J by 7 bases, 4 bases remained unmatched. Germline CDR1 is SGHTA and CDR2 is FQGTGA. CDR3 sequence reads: CASSSGQINSPLHF. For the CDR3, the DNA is TGTGCCAGCAGCTCGGGACAGATAAATTCACCCCTCCACTTT.

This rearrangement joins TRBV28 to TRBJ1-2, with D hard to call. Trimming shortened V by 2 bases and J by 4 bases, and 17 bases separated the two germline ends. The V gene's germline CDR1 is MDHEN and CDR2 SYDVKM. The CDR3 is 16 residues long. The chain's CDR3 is CASSLLGSGSLYGYTF. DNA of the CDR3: TGTGCCAGCAGTTTACTAGGTTCCGGCTCCCTCTATGGCTACACCTTC.

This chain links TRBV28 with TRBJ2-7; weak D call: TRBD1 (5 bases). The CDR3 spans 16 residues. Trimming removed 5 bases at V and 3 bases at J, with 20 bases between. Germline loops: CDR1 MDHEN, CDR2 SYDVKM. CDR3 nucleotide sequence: TGTGCCAGCAGTGACAGCAGAAGAGGCAGTTACTACGAGCAGTACGTC. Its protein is CASSDSRRGSYYEQYV.

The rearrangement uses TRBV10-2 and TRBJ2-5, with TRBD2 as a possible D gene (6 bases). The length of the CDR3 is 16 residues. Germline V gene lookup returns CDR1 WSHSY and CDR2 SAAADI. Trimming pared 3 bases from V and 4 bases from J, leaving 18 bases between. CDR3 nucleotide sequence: TGCGCCAGCAGTGATGGGTCGGGAGTGGAGAGAGAGACCCAGTACTTC. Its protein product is CASSDGSGVERETQYF.

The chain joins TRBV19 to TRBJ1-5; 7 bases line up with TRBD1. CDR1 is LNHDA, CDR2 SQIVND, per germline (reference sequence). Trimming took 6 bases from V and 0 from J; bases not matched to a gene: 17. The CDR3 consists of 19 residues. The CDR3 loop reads CASSPRGTGALYSNQPQHF. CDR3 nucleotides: TGTGCCAGTAGCCCTAGGGGAACAGGGGCCTTATATAGCAATCAGCCCCAGCATTTT.

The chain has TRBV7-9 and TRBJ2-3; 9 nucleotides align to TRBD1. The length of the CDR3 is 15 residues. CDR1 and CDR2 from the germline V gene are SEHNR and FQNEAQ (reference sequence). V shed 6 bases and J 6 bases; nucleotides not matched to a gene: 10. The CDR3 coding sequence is TGTGCCAGCAGTTCCGGACAGGGGTACATGGATACGCAGTATTTT. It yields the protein CASSSGQGYMDTQYF. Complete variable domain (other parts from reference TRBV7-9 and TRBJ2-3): DTGVSQNPRHKITKRGQNVTFRCDPISEHNRLYWYRQTLGQGPEFLTYFQNEAQLEKSRLLSDRFSAERPKGSFSTLEIQRTEQGDSAMYLCASSSGQGYMDTQYFGPGTRLTVL.

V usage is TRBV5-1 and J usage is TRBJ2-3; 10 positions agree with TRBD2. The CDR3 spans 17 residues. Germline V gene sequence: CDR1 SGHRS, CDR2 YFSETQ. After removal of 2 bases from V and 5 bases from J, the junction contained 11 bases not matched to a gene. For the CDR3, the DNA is TGCGCCAGCAGCTTCGGGAGGAGCGGGGGGGCAGTAGATACGCAGTATTTT. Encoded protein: CASSFGRSGGAVDTQYF.

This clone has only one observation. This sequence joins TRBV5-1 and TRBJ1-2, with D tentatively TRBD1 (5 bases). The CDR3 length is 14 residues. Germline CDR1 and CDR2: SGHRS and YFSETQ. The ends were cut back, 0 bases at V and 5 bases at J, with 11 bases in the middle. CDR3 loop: CASSLDSGTYGYTF. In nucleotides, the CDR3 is TGCGCCAGCAGCTTGGACTCAGGGACTTATGGCTACACCTTC.

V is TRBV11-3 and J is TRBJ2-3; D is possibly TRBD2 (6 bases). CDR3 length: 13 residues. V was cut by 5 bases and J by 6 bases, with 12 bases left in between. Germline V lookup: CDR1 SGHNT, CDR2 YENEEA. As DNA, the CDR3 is TGTGCCAGCAGCCGGGACTCGGAGGATACGCAGTATTTT. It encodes CASSRDSEDTQYF.

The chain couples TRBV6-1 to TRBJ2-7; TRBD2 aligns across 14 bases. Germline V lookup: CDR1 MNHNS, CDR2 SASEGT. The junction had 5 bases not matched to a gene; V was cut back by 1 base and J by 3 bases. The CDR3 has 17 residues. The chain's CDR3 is CASSEGSGLAGGYEQYV. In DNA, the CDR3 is TGTGCCAGCAGTGAAGGTAGTGGACTAGCGGGAGGCTACGAGCAGTACGTC.

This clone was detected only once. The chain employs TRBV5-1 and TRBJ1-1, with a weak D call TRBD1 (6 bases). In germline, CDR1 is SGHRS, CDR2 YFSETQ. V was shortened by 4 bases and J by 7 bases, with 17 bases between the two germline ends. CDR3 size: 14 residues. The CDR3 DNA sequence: TGCGCCAGCAGCCGCAAACAGGGAGCCATTGAAGCTTTCTTT. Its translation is CASSRKQGAIEAFF.

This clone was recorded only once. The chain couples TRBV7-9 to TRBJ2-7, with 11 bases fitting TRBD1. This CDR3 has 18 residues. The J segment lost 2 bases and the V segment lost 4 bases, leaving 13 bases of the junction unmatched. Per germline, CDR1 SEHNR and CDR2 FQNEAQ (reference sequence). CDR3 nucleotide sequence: TGTGCCAGCAGCTCCAAGCTGTGGGGACAGGGGGATCCCTACGAGCAGTACTTC. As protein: CASSSKLWGQGDPYEQYF.

DNA of the CDR3: TGTGCCAGCAGCTTGCGGGCAGGGGCTCCCTACGAGCAGTACTTC. Its translation: CASSLRAGAPYEQYF. This chain links TRBV7-3 with TRBJ2-7; perhaps TRBD1 as D (6 bases). Germline assignment: CDR1 SGHTA and CDR2 FQGTGA. This CDR3 has 15 amino acids. With 3 bases removed from V and 2 bases from J, the gap between germline ends came to 14 bases.

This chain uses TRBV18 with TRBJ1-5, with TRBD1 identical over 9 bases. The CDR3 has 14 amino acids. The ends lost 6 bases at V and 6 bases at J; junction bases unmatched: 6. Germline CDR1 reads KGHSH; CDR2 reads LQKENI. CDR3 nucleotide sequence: TGTGCCAGCTCGGGCGACAGGGGGGGTCAGCCCCAGCATTTT. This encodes CASSGDRGGQPQHF.

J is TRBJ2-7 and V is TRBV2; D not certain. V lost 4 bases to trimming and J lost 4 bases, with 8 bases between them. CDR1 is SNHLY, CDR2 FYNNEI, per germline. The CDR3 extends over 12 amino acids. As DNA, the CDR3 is TGTGCCAGCAGTGGAGAATATTACGAGCAGTACGTC. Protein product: CASSGEYYEQYV.